This TCR beta chain stems from a study of blood T cell repertoires in COVID-19. About the research overall: Both acute and convalescent COVID-19 samples were obtained from the United States, Italy and Spain. T cells, B-cell-depleted T cells, or PBMCs provided the cDNA or gDNA that served as material.

In the original processing: By means of reference gene primer amplification, nucleated cell counts were estimated. Sequencing used immunoSEQ multiplex PCR; TCRdb keeps in-frame clones, though not all of them. V, J and clone size are taken as reported in that table, and D and trimming were inferred from the DNA itself. The table shows 25,000 or so clones, with approximately 96% occurring only once. This TCR was recovered from a human donor with active COVID-19. The donor label of this sample is uncertain. Material for sequencing was peripheral blood.

The CDR3 coding sequence is TGTGCCAGCAGCCAAAGTTTTAGGGGAAGCTATGGCTACACCTTC. As protein: CASSQSFRGSYGYTF. The chain links TRBV3-1 (or the pseudogene TRBV3-2) to TRBJ1-2, with D possibly matching TRBD1 (5 bases). Germline V gives CDR1 LGHDT, CDR2 YNNKEL (reference sequence). Between the trimmed V and J ends, which lost 2 bases and 4 bases, there was a span of 14 bases. This CDR3 region has 15 residues.